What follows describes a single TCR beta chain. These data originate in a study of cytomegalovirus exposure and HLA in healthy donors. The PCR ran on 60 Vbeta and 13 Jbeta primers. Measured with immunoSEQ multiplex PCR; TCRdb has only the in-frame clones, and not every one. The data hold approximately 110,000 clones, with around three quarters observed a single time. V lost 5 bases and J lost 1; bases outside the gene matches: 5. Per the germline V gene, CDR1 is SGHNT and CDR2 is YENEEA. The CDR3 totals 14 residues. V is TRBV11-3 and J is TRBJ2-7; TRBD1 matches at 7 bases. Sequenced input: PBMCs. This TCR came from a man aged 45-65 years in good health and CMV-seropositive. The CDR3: CASSHTGASYEQYF. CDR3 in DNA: TGTGCCAGCAGCCATACAGGGGCGTCCTACGAGCAGTACTTC.